The rows below give T cell receptor beta chains drawn from one sample of a study of neoadjuvant anti-PD-1 for oral cavity cancer. Data came from immunoSEQ multiplex PCR; TCRdb stores just in-frame clones and leaves some out. The sample records about 14,000 clones, 50% to 70% being singletons. The sequences come from PBMCs, collected before nivolumab (anti-PD-1) treatment. These TCRs come from a person aged 40 to 85 with oral cavity squamous cell carcinoma. Each CDR3 is given with its conserved first and last residue. A D gene is named only where the DNA matches it firmly. Clone size appears in some rows only: once, few, many, or a class for an expanded clone.

size: .
D: .
J: TRBJ1-2
length: 13
V: TRBV29-1
CDR3: CSVTTGGYLGYTF

size: few
D: .
J: TRBJ1-1
length: 16
V: TRBV11-2
CDR3: CASSSQRGALNTEAFF

size: .
D: .
J: TRBJ2-4
length: 15
V: TRBV29-1
CDR3: CSVADLSGTKNIQYF

size: .
D: TRBD2
J: TRBJ2-7
length: 14
V: TRBV9
CDR3: CASSRAGEAYEQYF

size: .
D: .
J: TRBJ1-5
length: 12
V: TRBV18
CDR3: CASSDSNQPQHF

size: few
D: .
J: TRBJ1-1
length: 11
V: TRBV15
CDR3: CATSAPVGAFF

size: .
D: TRBD1
J: TRBJ2-7
length: 14
V: TRBV7-9
CDR3: CASSSRQGFYEQYF

size: .
D: .
J: TRBJ1-2
length: 13
V: TRBV6-1
CDR3: CASSEAPPYGYTF

size: .
D: TRBD1
J: TRBJ2-4
length: 19
V: TRBV11-3
CDR3: CASSPWAGGIPLTKNIQYF

size: once
D: .
J: TRBJ2-2
length: 14
V: TRBV6-1
CDR3: CASTGWGTTGELFF

size: few
D: .
J: TRBJ1-2
length: 14
V: TRBV4-2
CDR3: CASSQDHVAYGYTF

size: .
D: .
J: TRBJ2-5
length: 11
V: TRBV2
CDR3: CASSPRETQYF

size: .
D: TRBD1
J: TRBJ1-2
length: 14
V: TRBV5-1
CDR3: CASSLQGVGNGYTF

size: .
D: .
J: TRBJ1-2
length: 16
V: TRBV5-4
CDR3: CASSLAGSSTNYGYTF

size: .
D: .
J: TRBJ2-1
length: 15
V: TRBV10-1
CDR3: CASSVTRSSYNEQFF

size: few
D: .
J: TRBJ2-7
length: 14
V: TRBV10-1
CDR3: CASSGGRTKNEQYF

size: .
D: TRBD1
J: TRBJ1-2
length: 13
V: TRBV2
CDR3: CASTIDRDYGYTF

size: .
D: .
J: TRBJ1-1
length: 12
V: TRBV13
CDR3: CASKGGNTEAFF

size: .
D: .
J: TRBJ1-1
length: 13
V: TRBV29-1
CDR3: CSVGDALLGGAFF

size: .
D: TRBD2
J: TRBJ2-7
length: 16
V: TRBV7-4
CDR3: CASSPRKAGFSYEQYF

size: .
D: .
J: TRBJ2-3
length: 17
V: TRBV5-1
CDR3: CASSLAIRGPEADTQYF

size: .
D: TRBD1
J: TRBJ1-1
length: 15
V: TRBV11-1
CDR3: CASSLESRGTAEAFF

size: .
D: .
J: TRBJ2-1
length: 12
V: TRBV29-1
CDR3: CSAEQGYNEQFF

size: .
D: TRBD1
J: TRBJ2-7
length: 12
V: TRBV29-1
CDR3: CSVVRDRYEQYF

size: .
D: .
J: TRBJ2-7
length: 13
V: TRBV4-2
CDR3: CASSQDTDYEQYF

size: .
D: .
J: TRBJ2-2
length: 14
V: TRBV27
CDR3: CASSRGHPRGELFF

size: .
D: .
J: TRBJ2-3
length: 14
V: TRBV28
CDR3: CASTFGGVKDTQYF

size: .
D: TRBD1
J: TRBJ2-7
length: 16
V: TRBV7-9
CDR3: CASSLYPGQGHYEQYF

size: few
D: .
J: TRBJ2-5
length: 12
V: TRBV7-9
CDR3: CASSSGVGTQYF

size: .
D: TRBD1
J: TRBJ1-2
length: 13
V: TRBV5-1
CDR3: CASSWDSSYGYTF

size: .
D: TRBD1
J: TRBJ1-6
length: 16
V: TRBV27
CDR3: CASSLDIDRVNSPLHF

size: .
D: .
J: TRBJ1-1
length: 15
V: TRBV5-1
CDR3: CASSLNGEPGGEAFF

size: .
D: TRBD1
J: TRBJ2-7
length: 14
V: TRBV5-8
CDR3: CASSLGQGRNEQYF

size: .
D: .
J: TRBJ2-7
length: 14
V: TRBV9
CDR3: CASSVEGSSYEQYF

size: .
D: TRBD1
J: TRBJ2-2
length: 16
V: TRBV7-9
CDR3: CASSPNRGLGTGELFF

size: few
D: .
J: TRBJ2-2
length: 13
V: TRBV11-2
CDR3: CASSRTDTGELFF

size: once
D: TRBD1
J: TRBJ2-5
length: 15
V: TRBV9
CDR3: CASSLSWTGGETQYF

size: .
D: .
J: TRBJ2-1
length: 14
V: TRBV6-5
CDR3: CASSYNRGNNEQFF

size: few
D: .
J: TRBJ1-1
length: 13
V: TRBV4-1
CDR3: CASSPRLNTEAFF

size: .
D: .
J: TRBJ1-4
length: 16
V: TRBV5-1
CDR3: CASSLDTGITNEKLFF

size: .
D: .
J: TRBJ1-4
length: 10
V: TRBV28
CDR3: CASGREKLFF

size: .
D: .
J: TRBJ1-1
length: 16
V: TRBV19
CDR3: CASSIGGARGNTEAFF

size: few
D: .
J: TRBJ1-1
length: 14
V: TRBV4-2
CDR3: CASSPSQGTREAFF

size: .
D: .
J: TRBJ2-3
length: 14
V: TRBV7-8
CDR3: CASSFRDKTDTQYF

size: .
D: TRBD1
J: TRBJ1-6
length: 15
V: TRBV5-5
CDR3: CASSFIDRVVSPLHF

size: .
D: .
J: TRBJ2-2
length: 16
V: TRBV7-9
CDR3: CASSLGLAANTGELFF

size: .
D: .
J: TRBJ1-5
length: 18
V: TRBV6-1
CDR3: CASSESAGSRAGNQPQHF

size: few
D: TRBD1
J: TRBJ1-1
length: 16
V: TRBV9
CDR3: CASSPLVGTGNTEAFF

size: .
D: .
J: TRBJ2-4
length: 16
V: TRBV30
CDR3: CAWSSHMAGSKNIQYF

size: few
D: .
J: TRBJ2-7
length: 15
V: TRBV10-2
CDR3: CASSEKGRFSYEQYF

size: .
D: TRBD1
J: TRBJ2-5
length: 14
V: TRBV7-2
CDR3: CASSSRQGPGTQYF

size: .
D: TRBD2
J: TRBJ2-7
length: 15
V: TRBV11-2
CDR3: CASSLYAGGSYEQYF

size: .
D: .
J: TRBJ2-1
length: 14
V: TRBV29-1
CDR3: CSVDRSWVNNEQFF

size: .
D: .
J: TRBJ1-4
length: 15
V: TRBV5-1
CDR3: CASSRDTATNEKLFF

size: .
D: .
J: TRBJ2-3
length: 11
V: TRBV21-1
CDR3: CASSMARTQYF

size: .
D: TRBD2
J: TRBJ2-5
length: 16
V: TRBV6-5
CDR3: CASSSGLAGVSKTQYF

size: .
D: TRBD1
J: TRBJ1-2
length: 16
V: TRBV7-9
CDR3: CASSLAEGTGNYGYTF

size: .
D: .
J: TRBJ1-1
length: 13
V: TRBV14
CDR3: CASSRQMNTEAFF

size: .
D: TRBD1
J: TRBJ2-7
length: 14
V: TRBV29-1
CDR3: CSVARQGRSYEQYF